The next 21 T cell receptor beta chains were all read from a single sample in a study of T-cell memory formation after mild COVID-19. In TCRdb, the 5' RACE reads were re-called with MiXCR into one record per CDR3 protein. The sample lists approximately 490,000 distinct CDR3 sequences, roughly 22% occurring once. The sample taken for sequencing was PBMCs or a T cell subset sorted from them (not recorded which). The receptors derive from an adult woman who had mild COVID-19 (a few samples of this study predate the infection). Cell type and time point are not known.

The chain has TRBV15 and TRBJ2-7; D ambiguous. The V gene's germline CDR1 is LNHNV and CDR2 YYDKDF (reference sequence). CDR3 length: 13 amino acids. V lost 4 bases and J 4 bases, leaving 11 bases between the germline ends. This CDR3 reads CATSKEISYEQYF. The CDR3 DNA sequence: TGTGCCACCAGCAAAGAAATCTCGTACGAGCAGTACTTC.

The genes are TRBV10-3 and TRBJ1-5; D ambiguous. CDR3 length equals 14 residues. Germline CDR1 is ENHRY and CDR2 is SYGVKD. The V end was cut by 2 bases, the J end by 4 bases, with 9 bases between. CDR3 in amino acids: CAISERAKNQPQHF. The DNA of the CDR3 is TGTGCCATCAGTGAGAGGGCAAAAAATCAGCCCCAGCATTTT.

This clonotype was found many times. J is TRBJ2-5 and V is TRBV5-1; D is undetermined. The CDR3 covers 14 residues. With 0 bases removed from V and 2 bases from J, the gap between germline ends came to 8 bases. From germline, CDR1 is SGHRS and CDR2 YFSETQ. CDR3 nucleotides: TGCGCCAGCAGCTTGGTTGGAGTTCAAGAGACCCAGTACTTC. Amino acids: CASSLVGVQETQYF.

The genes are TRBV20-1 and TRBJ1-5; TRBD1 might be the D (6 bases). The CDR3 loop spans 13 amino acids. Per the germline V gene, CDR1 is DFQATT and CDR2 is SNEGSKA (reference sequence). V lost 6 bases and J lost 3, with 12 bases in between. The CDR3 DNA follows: TGCAGTGCAAACGACAGGTACAATCAGCCCCAGCATTTT. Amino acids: CSANDRYNQPQHF.

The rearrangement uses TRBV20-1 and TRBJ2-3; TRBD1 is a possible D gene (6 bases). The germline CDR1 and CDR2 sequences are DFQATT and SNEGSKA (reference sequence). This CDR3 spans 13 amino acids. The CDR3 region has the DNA TGCAGCGTTCGGGACACCAGCACAGATACGCAGTATTTT. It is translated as CSVRDTSTDTQYF.

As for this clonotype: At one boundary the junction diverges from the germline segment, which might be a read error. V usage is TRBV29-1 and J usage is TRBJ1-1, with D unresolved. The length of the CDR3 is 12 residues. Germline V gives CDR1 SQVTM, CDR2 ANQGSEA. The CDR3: CSVQDINTEAFF. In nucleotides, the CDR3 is TGCAGCGTTCAAGACATAAACACTGAAGCTTTCTTT. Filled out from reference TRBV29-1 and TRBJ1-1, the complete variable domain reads SAVISQKPSRDICQRGTSLTIQCQVDSQVTMMFWYRQQPGQSLTLIATANQGSEATYESGFVIDKFPISRPNLTFSTLTVSNMSPEDSSIYLCSVQDINTEAFFGQGTRLTVV.

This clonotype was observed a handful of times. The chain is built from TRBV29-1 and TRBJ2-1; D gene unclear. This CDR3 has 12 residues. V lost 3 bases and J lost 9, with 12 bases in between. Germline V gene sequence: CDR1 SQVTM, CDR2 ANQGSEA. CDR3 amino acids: CSVEQAEGEQFF. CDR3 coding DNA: TGCAGCGTTGAGCAGGCTGAAGGTGAGCAGTTCTTC.

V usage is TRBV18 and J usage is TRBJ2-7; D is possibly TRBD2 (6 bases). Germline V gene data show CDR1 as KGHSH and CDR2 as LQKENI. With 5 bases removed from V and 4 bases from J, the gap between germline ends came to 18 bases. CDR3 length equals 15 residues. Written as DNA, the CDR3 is TGTGCCAGCTCAGCTGGTGGCGGGGCATCATACGAGCAGTACTTC. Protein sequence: CASSAGGGASYEQYF. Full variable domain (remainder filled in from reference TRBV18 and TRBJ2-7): NAGVMQNPRHLVRRRGQEARLRCSPMKGHSHVYWYRQLPEEGLKFMVYLQKENIIDESGMPKERFSAEFPKEGPSILRIQQVVRGDSAAYFCASSAGGGASYEQYFGPGTRLTVT.

The CDR3 DNA reads as TGCAGTGCTAGGCTGGAGGGCCGTTCCGCCCAGCCCCAGCATTTT. Its translation: CSARLEGRSAQPQHF. The chain links TRBV20-1 to TRBJ1-5; D not resolved. Per germline, CDR1 DFQATT and CDR2 SNEGSKA (reference sequence). V lost 3 bases and J lost 7, with 19 bases in between. This CDR3 region has 15 residues.

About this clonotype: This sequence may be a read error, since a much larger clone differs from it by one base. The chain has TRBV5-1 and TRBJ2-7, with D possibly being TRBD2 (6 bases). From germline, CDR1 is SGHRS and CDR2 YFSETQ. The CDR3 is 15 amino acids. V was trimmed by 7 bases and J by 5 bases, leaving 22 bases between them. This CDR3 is CASSTAGTGINEQYF. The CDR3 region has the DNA TGCGCCAGCTCTACGGCGGGGACCGGCATAAACGAGCAGTACTTC.

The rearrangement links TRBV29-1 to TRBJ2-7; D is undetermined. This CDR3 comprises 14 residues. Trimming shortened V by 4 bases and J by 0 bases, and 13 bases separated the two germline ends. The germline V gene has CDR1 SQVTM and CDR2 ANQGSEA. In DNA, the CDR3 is TGCAGCGTTGGTTCAGGTCTATCCTCCTACGAGCAGTACTTC. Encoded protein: CSVGSGLSSYEQYF.

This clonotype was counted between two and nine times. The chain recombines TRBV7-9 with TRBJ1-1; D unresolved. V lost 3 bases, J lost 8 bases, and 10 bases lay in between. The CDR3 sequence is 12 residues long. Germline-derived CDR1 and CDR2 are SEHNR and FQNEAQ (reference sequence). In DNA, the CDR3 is TGTGCCAGCAGCTTGGAGCGAGTGGAAGCTTTCTTT. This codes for CASSLERVEAFF. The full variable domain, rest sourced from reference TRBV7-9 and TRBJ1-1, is DTGVSQNPRHKITKRGQNVTFRCDPISEHNRLYWYRQTLGQGPEFLTYFQNEAQLEKSRLLSDRFSAERPKGSFSTLEIQRTEQGDSAMYLCASSLERVEAFFGQGTRLTVV.

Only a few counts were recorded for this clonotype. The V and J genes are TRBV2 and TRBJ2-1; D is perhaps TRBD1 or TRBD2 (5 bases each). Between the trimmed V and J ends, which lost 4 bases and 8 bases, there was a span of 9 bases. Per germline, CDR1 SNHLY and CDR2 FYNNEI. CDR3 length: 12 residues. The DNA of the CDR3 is TGTGCCAGCAGTGCTTGGGGGTATGAGCAGTTCTTC. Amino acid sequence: CASSAWGYEQFF.

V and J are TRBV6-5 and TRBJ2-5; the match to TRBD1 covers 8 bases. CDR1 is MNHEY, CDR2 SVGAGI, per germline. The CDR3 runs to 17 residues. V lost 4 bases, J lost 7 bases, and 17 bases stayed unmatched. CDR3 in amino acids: CASSSKTGAHLVRTQYF. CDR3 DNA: TGTGCCAGCAGTTCCAAGACAGGGGCCCACCTAGTGCGGACCCAGTACTTC.

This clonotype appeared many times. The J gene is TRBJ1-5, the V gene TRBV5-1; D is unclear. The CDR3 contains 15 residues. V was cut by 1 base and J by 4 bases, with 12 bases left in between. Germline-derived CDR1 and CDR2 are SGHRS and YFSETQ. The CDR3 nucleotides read TGCGCCAGCAGCTTGAGTGGGGAGCCAAATCAGCCCCAGCATTTT. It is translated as CASSLSGEPNQPQHF.

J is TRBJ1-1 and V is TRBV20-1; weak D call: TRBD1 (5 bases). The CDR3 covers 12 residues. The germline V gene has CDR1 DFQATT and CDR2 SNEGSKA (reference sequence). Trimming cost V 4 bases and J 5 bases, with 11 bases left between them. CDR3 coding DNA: TGCAGTGCTACTCAGAAGGGGACTGAAGCTTTCTTT. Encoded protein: CSATQKGTEAFF.

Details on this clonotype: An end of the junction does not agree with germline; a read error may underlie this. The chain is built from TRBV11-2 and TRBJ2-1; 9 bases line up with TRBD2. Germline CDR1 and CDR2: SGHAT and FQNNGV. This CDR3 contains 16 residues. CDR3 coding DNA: TGTGCCAGCAGCTTAGGGATCCGCAGCGGGGGGCCTGAGCGGTTCTTC. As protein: CASSLGIRSGGPERFF.

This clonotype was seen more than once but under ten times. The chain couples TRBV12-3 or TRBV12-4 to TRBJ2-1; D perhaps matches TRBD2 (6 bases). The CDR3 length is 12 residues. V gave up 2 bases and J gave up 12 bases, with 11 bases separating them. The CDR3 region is CASSLTGLPQFF. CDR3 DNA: TGTGCCAGCAGTTTAACCGGACTACCGCAGTTCTTC.

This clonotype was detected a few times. The CDR3 spells CASSPRGAVLQETQYF. The CDR3 nucleotides are TGTGCCAGCAGCCCCCGAGGGGCGGTCTTACAAGAGACCCAGTACTTC. The chain recombines TRBV3-1 with TRBJ2-5; perhaps D is TRBD1 or TRBD2 (5 bases each). Trimming pared 4 bases from V and 2 bases from J, leaving 17 bases between. The CDR3 covers 16 residues. Germline CDR1 reads LGHDT; CDR2 reads YNNKEL (reference sequence).

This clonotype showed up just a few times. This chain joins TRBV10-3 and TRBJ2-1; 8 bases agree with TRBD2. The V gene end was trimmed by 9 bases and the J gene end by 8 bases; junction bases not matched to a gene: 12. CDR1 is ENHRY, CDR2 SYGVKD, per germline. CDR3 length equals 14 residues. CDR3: CAISPGLVVYEQFF. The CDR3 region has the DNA TGTGCCATTAGCCCGGGACTAGTTGTCTATGAGCAGTTCTTC.

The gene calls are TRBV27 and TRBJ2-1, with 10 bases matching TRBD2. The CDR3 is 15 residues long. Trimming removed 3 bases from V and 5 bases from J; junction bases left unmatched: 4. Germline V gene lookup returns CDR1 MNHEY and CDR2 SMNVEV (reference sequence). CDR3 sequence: CASSFGLAVDNEQFF. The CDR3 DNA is TGTGCCAGCAGTTTCGGACTAGCGGTAGACAATGAGCAGTTCTTC.